A selection of T cell receptor beta chains follows, all from one sample in a study of blood T cells in healthy people across ages. TCRdb re-analysed the 5' RACE reads in MiXCR, keeping a single row per CDR3 protein. Among approximately 1.5 million distinct CDR3 sequences listed, roughly 43% were seen once. Sequenced input: blood. The receptors were sampled from a woman aged 18-30 years in good health. Each CDR3 is given without its conserved first and last residue.

TRBJ2-1,14,TRBV6-1,ASNPTSGGSYNEQF
TRBJ2-4,11,TRBV5-1,ASSNDHGNIQY
TRBJ2-2,10,TRBV12-3/TRBV12-4,ASAFGPGELF
TRBJ1-2,10,TRBV7-9,ASSLGIDGYT
TRBJ2-5,15,TRBV20-1,SAFIAGGAIWEETQY
TRBJ2-1,12,TRBV7-9,ASSLVGLNNEQF
TRBJ2-6,16,TRBV12-3/TRBV12-4,ASSLWGQGAGGANVLT
TRBJ1-2,12,TRBV5-1,ASSSDILSYGYT
TRBJ1-2,11,TRBV4-3,ASSQDGNYGYT
TRBJ2-1,14,TRBV7-2,ASSLSRNPSHNEQF
TRBJ1-1,13,TRBV27,ASSLSGGWHTEAF
.,13,TRBV7-9,ASSSDREGLYEQY
.,13,TRBV12-3/TRBV12-4,ASSLSGLGWETQY
TRBJ2-7,14,TRBV5-6,ASSLIVASGTYEQY
TRBJ2-7,10,TRBV7-9,ASSRTVDEQY
TRBJ2-1,13,TRBV9,ASSVGGRNYNEQF
TRBJ2-1,14,TRBV7-2,ASSFASGRAHNEQF
TRBJ2-3,12,TRBV4-1,ASSPLLSTDTQY
TRBJ1-3,11,TRBV24-1,ATQKEAGNTIY
TRBJ2-1,15,TRBV4-3,ASSQDREGVTYNEQF
TRBJ2-3,10,TRBV6-2/TRBV6-3,ASQGPLSPQY
TRBJ1-2,14,TRBV6-6,ASSLRTGPTNYGYT
TRBJ1-1,14,TRBV7-9,ASSLGGGGLNTEAF
TRBJ2-2,13,TRBV10-3,AISKTSRGTGELF
TRBJ2-1,13,TRBV20-1,SALARRTHYNEQF
TRBJ1-1,13,TRBV6-1,ASRRGGVFDTEAF
TRBJ2-7,15,TRBV27,ASSFMPDAGLAYEQY
TRBJ2-5,15,TRBV4-1,ASSPVTSGGFQETQY
TRBJ1-2,10,TRBV20-1,SALGQWNGYT
TRBJ1-4,12,TRBV30,AWSTGGADEKLF
TRBJ2-1,13,TRBV7-2,ASSPVAGGPNEQF
TRBJ1-5,13,TRBV15,ATRVDRENRQPQH
TRBJ1-6,10,TRBV12-3/TRBV12-4,ASKDSGSPLH
TRBJ1-2,15,TRBV20-1,SAREEQGALTVGGYT